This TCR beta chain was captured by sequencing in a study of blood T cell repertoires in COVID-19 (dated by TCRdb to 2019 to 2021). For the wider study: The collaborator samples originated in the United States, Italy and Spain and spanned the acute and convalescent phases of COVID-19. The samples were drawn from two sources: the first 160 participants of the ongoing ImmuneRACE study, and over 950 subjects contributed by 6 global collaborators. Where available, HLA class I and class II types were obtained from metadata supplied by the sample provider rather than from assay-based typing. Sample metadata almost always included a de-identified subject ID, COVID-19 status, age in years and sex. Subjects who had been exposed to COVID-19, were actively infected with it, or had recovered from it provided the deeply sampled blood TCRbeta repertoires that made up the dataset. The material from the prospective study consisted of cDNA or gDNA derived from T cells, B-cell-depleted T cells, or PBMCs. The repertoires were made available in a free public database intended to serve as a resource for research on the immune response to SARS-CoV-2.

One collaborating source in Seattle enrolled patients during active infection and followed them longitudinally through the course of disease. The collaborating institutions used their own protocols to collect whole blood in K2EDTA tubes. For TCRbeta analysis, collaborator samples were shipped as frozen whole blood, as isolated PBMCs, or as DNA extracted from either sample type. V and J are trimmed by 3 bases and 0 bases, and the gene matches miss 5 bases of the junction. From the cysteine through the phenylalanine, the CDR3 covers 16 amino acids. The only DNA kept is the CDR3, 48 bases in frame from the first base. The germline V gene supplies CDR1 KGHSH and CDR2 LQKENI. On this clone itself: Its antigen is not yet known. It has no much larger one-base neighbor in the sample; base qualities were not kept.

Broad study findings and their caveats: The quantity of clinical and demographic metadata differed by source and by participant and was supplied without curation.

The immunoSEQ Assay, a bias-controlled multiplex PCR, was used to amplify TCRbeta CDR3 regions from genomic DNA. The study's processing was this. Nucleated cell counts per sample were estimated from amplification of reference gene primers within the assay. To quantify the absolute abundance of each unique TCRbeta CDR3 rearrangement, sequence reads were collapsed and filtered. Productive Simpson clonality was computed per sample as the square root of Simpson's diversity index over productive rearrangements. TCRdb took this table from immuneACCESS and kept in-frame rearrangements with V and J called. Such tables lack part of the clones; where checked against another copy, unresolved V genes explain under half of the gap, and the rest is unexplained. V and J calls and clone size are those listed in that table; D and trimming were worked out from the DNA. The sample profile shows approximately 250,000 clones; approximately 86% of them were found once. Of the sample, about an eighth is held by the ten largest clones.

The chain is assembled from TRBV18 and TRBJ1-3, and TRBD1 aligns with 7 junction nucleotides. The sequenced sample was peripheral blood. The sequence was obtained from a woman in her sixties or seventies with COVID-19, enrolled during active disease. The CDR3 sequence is CASSPSRQGSGNTIYF. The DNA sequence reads TGTGCCAGCTCACCGTCAAGACAGGGCTCTGGAAACACCATATATTTT.